This T cell receptor (beta chain) was profiled in a study of Ad26.COV2.S vaccination and SARS-CoV-2 variants. Documented treatment: about 20 received Ad26.COV2.S at low or high dose, single or two shots; several received placebo; per-sample allocation not given. After the first vaccine or placebo injection, samples were drawn on day 63. Clones were read by immunoSEQ multiplex PCR, and TCRdb kept only the in-frame ones, dropping some. In the table there are around 500,000 clones, about nine tenths of which are singletons. On this clone: Its antigen remains unknown.

The CDR3 has 13 amino acids. Trimming took off 6 bases at V and 4 bases at J, with 12 bases between the two ends. Per the germline V gene, CDR1 is MNHEY and CDR2 is SVGEGT. Findings and limits, study-wide: After vaccination, substantial breadth of spike-specific CD8+ and CD4+ responses was reported.

The chain combines TRBV6-2 or TRBV6-3 with TRBJ1-2; D remains unclear. The clonotype originates from a person between 18 and 65 years old who received the Ad26.COV2.S COVID-19 vaccine or a placebo. The starting material was peripheral blood, obtained in a trial of Ad26.COV2.S vaccine versus placebo. The CDR3 sequence is CASSKPFGYGYTF. The CDR3 nucleotides are TGTGCCAGCAGCAAGCCGTTCGGCTATGGCTACACCTTC.